This T cell receptor beta chain was captured by sequencing in a study of blood T cell repertoires in COVID-19. This clone has only one observation. Trimming pared 5 bases from V and 2 bases from J, leaving 11 bases between. This CDR3 region has 14 residues. Germline-derived CDR1 and CDR2 are MDHEN and SYDVKM. Generated by immunoSEQ multiplex PCR, the TCRdb table keeps only in-frame clones and is missing some. The sample consists of around 130,000 clones, about 84% of them appearing once. The chain combines TRBV28 with TRBJ2-3; the D is unclear. The source of this sequence is a man in his 60s with acute or convalescent COVID-19. The specimen was peripheral blood. CDR3 bases: TGTGCCAGCAGTCCCCCCCACTACACAGATACGCAGTATTTT. Translation gives CASSPPHYTDTQYF.